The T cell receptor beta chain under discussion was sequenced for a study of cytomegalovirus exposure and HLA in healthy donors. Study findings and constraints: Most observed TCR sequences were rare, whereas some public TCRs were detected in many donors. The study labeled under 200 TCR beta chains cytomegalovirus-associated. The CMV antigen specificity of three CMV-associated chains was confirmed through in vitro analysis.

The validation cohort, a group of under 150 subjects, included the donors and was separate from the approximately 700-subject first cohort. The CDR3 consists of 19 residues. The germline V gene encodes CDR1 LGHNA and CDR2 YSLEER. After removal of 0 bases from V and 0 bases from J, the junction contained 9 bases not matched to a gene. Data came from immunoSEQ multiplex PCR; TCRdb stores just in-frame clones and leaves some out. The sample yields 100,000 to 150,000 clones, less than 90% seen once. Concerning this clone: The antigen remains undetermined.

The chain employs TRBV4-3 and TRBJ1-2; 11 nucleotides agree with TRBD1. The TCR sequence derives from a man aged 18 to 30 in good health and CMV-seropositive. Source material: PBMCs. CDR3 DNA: TGCGCCAGCAGCCAAGATCGGACAGGGGGCAAATCTACTAACTATGGCTACACCTTC. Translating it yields CASSQDRTGGKSTNYGYTF.